This record covers a single T cell receptor beta chain. As yet, its antigen is unknown. The V gene's germline CDR1 is MGHRA and CDR2 YSYEKL. V lost 4 bases and J lost 7, with 13 bases in between. This CDR3 is built from 14 residues. The data derive from a study of PD-L1 blockade in urothelial cancer. As for the study in general: Once treatment had started, blood was analyzed at 3 weeks (second dose) and again at 6 weeks. Blood yielded a median of about 150,000 T cells per sample. Study-wide points: At the 3-week point, tumor-associated blood clones expanded more in durable-benefit patients.

Synthetic TCR analog templates were added to each PCR reaction. TCRdb's table, derived via immunoSEQ multiplex PCR, lists solely in-frame clones and lacks some. The profile covers fewer than 130,000 clones, with roughly 84% appearing a single time and 2.4% taken by the ten largest. The TCR comes from a man aged 45-60 years with urothelial cancer. The sequencing used PBMCs, collected around atezolizumab (anti-PD-L1) treatment. The chain employs TRBV4-1 and TRBJ2-2; TRBD1 might be the D (5 bases). The CDR3 sequence: CASSLTVTDGELFF. The CDR3 nucleotides are TGCGCCAGCAGCCTGACAGTAACAGACGGGGAGCTGTTTTTT.